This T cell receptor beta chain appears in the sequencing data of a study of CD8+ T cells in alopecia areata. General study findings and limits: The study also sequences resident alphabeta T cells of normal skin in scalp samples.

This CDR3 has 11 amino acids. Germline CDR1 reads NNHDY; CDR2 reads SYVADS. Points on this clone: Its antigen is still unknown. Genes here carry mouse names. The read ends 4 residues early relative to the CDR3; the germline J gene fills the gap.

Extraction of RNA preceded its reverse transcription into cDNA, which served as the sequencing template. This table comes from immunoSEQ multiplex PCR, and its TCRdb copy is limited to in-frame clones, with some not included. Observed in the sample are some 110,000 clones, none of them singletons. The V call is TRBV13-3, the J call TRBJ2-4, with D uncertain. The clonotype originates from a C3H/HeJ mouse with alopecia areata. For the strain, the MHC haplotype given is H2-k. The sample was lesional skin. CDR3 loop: CASSGGNTLYF. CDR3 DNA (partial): TGTGCCAGCAGCGGAGGGAAC.